The 28 T cell receptor beta chains presented below share a single source sample, sequenced in a study of blood T cell repertoires in COVID-19. Data came from immunoSEQ multiplex PCR; TCRdb stores just in-frame clones and leaves some out. Here the sample spans some 130,000 clones, around 82% being singletons. Sequenced input: peripheral blood. The receptors derive from a man in his 60s with acute or convalescent COVID-19.

The gene calls are TRBV11-2 and TRBJ2-2; D is perhaps TRBD2 (5 bases). From germline, CDR1 is SGHAT and CDR2 FQNNGV. Trimming took 5 bases from V and 5 from J, leaving 15 bases between them. The CDR3 is 15 residues long. The CDR3 loop reads CASSARLPSTGELFF. DNA for the CDR3: TGTGCCAGCAGCGCTAGACTACCGTCTACCGGGGAGCTGTTTTTT.

The chain has TRBV30 and TRBJ1-2, with D perhaps TRBD1 (6 bases). The CDR3 length is 14 residues. V was clipped by 3 bases and J by 3 bases, with 14 bases between them. Germline lookup yields CDR1 GTSNPN and CDR2 SVGIG (reference sequence). Here the CDR3 reads CAWSLVQGDYGYTF. CDR3 sequence (DNA): TGTGCCTGGAGCTTAGTACAGGGCGACTATGGCTACACCTTC.

This clone showed up just a few times. This chain links TRBV4-2 with TRBJ1-5; D is uncertain. Germline-derived CDR1 and CDR2 are LGHNA and YNFKEQ. The CDR3 covers 15 residues. V was pared by 1 base and J by 2 bases, with 9 bases between. CDR3 protein: CASSQGREGNQPQHF. The DNA for the CDR3 is TGTGCCAGCAGCCAAGGTAGGGAGGGCAATCAGCCCCAGCATTTT.

The chain uses TRBV23-1 and TRBJ2-7; TRBD1 is a possible D gene (5 bases). TRBV23-1 carries the ORF label, with uncertain function. The CDR3 is made up of 15 amino acids. Between the trimmed V and J ends, which lost 7 bases and 3 bases, there was a span of 19 bases. CDR3 protein: CASTQSEAGNYEQYF. CDR3 sequence (DNA): TGCGCCAGCACCCAATCAGAGGCAGGGAACTACGAGCAGTACTTC.

This clone showed up just once. The genes are TRBV11-2 and TRBJ2-7; TRBD2 agrees at 14 bases. Germline lookup yields CDR1 SGHAT and CDR2 FQNNGV. Losses at the gene ends were 3 bases for V and 0 bases for J; bases not matched to a gene: 10. The CDR3 runs to 19 residues. Here the CDR3 reads CASSFAGLAGGPRSYEQYF. Here the CDR3 DNA reads TGTGCCAGCAGCTTCGCCGGACTAGCGGGAGGTCCCCGCTCCTACGAGCAGTACTTC.

This clone was detected only once. J is TRBJ1-5 and V is TRBV6-5, with D hard to call. From germline, CDR1 is MNHEY and CDR2 SVGAGI. CDR3 length: 14 amino acids. V was clipped by 7 bases and J by 3 bases, with 13 bases between them. DNA for the CDR3: TGTGCCAGCACCGAAAGCGGAGACAATCAGCCCCAGCATTTT. As protein: CASTESGDNQPQHF.

The chain is built from TRBV15 and TRBJ1-5; 12 bases are a match to TRBD1. Germline V gene lookup returns CDR1 LNHNV and CDR2 YYDKDF (reference sequence). This CDR3 region has 18 residues. J gave up 0 bases and V 3 bases, and 6 bases lay outside the gene matches. Here the CDR3 reads CATSSWDRGLLSNQPQHF. DNA for the CDR3: TGTGCCACCAGCAGTTGGGACAGGGGGCTTCTTAGCAATCAGCCCCAGCATTTT.

This chain's CDR3 is CASSDTGGRGETQYF. The DNA of the CDR3 is TGTGCCAGCAGTGACACAGGGGGCAGGGGAGAGACCCAGTACTTC. The chain uses TRBV6-1 and TRBJ2-5; 9 positions agree with TRBD1. Germline CDR1 reads MNHNS; CDR2 reads SASEGT. There are 15 residues in the CDR3. V lost 3 bases and J lost 4; bases outside the gene matches: 6.

The chain uses TRBV5-1 and TRBJ2-5, with 15 positions matching TRBD2. J was trimmed by 2 bases and V by 4 bases; bases with no gene match: 9. CDR3 length: 18 residues. CDR1 and CDR2 from the germline V gene are SGHRS and YFSETQ. The CDR3 coding sequence is TGCGCCAGCAGCGACATTCTGGGACTAGCGGGGGGTCAAGAGACCCAGTACTTC. Translation: CASSDILGLAGGQETQYF.

The chain is built from TRBV2 and TRBJ2-4; D call uncertain. Per germline, CDR1 SNHLY and CDR2 FYNNEI. This CDR3 has 14 amino acids. V was pared by 4 bases and J by 9 bases, with 16 bases between. This chain's CDR3 is CASSVGAPEVIQYF. The CDR3 DNA is TGTGCCAGCAGTGTTGGCGCGCCCGAGGTCATTCAGTACTTC.

This chain links TRBV11-2 with TRBJ1-1, with 7 bases fitting TRBD1. The CDR3 contains 15 residues. Trimming cost V 1 base and J 6 bases; bases outside gene matches: 8. Germline V gene data show CDR1 as SGHAT and CDR2 as FQNNGV. The DNA of the CDR3 is TGTGCCAGCAGCTTAGTCCCCACAGGGGACGCTGAAGCTTTCTTT. Translating it yields CASSLVPTGDAEAFF.

The chain employs TRBV10-3 and TRBJ1-2; 8 bases match TRBD1. V lost 3 bases, J lost 6 bases, and 6 bases stayed unmatched. The germline CDR1 and CDR2 sequences are ENHRY and SYGVKD. The CDR3 loop spans 14 amino acids. CDR3 in amino acids: CAISEAQGGNGYTF. CDR3 nucleotides: TGTGCCATCAGTGAAGCACAGGGGGGGAATGGCTACACCTTC.

The chain joins TRBV6-5 to TRBJ2-1; no firm D call. There are 16 residues in the CDR3. Between the trimmed V and J ends, which lost 0 bases and 4 bases, there was a span of 13 bases. Per germline, CDR1 MNHEY and CDR2 SVGAGI. The CDR3 region has the DNA TGTGCCAGCAGTTACTCGAGGCCCCCTCTTTACAATGAGCAGTTCTTC. This gives the protein CASSYSRPPLYNEQFF.

The rearrangement links TRBV19 to TRBJ1-5, with TRBD1 matching 9 bases. Germline values: CDR1 LNHDA, CDR2 SQIVND (reference sequence). This CDR3 spans 14 amino acids. The trim removed 8 bases at V and 5 bases at J, leaving 7 bases unmatched. The DNA of the CDR3 is TGTGCCAGTTTTAACAGGGACAGGGATCAGCCCCAGCATTTT. It yields the protein CASFNRDRDQPQHF.

V gene TRBV10-2 combines with J gene TRBJ2-5; 8 bases are a match to TRBD2. CDR1 is WSHSY, CDR2 SAAADI, per germline. J lost 3 bases, V lost 7 bases, and 10 bases had no gene match. The CDR3 totals 15 residues. CDR3 in DNA: TGCGCCAGCACTGAACTCGGGGGGGCGAAAGAGACCCAGTACTTC. Its protein product is CASTELGGAKETQYF.

The chain links TRBV6-1 to TRBJ2-7, with D unresolved. Germline CDR1 and CDR2: MNHNS and SASEGT. V dropped 3 bases and J dropped 1 base, with 4 bases sitting between them. This CDR3 comprises 12 residues. CDR3 loop: CASSDRSYEQYF. The CDR3 DNA reads TGTGCCAGCAGTGACAGATCCTACGAGCAGTACTTC.

V and J are TRBV6-5 and TRBJ2-7, with D tentatively TRBD2 (7 bases). The CDR3 totals 14 residues. V was clipped by 2 bases and J by 6 bases, with 14 bases between them. CDR1 MNHEY and CDR2 SVGAGI come from the germline V gene. The CDR3, as DNA: TGTGCCAGCAGTTACCTCGGGGGAGGGGGCGAGCAGTACTTC. Its translation is CASSYLGGGGEQYF.

The chain has TRBV11-1 and TRBJ2-3, with 7 bases matching TRBD1. This CDR3 is built from 15 residues. The V and J ends lost 5 bases and 4 bases, in that order; junction bases with no gene match: 9. CDR1 SGHAT and CDR2 FQDESV come from the germline V gene (reference sequence). CDR3: CASSPRQGVADTQYF. The CDR3 nucleotides read TGTGCCAGCAGCCCTCGACAGGGAGTTGCAGATACGCAGTATTTT.

This clone has a single count. V usage is TRBV2 and J usage is TRBJ2-7; D perhaps matches TRBD2 (6 bases). The CDR3 sequence is 12 residues long. Trimming left V 6 bases short and J 4 bases short, with 10 bases between. Per the germline V gene, CDR1 is SNHLY and CDR2 is FYNNEI. CDR3 region: CASREGWYEQYF. CDR3 nucleotides: TGTGCCAGCAGGGAGGGTTGGTACGAGCAGTACTTC.

This clone was observed a few times. This chain joins TRBV7-3 and TRBJ2-7; 9 nucleotides align to TRBD1. Germline trimming cut 4 bases from V and 0 bases from J; bases unmatched to any gene: 7. The CDR3 covers 16 residues. Germline CDR1 SGHTA, CDR2 FQGTGA. CDR3 bases: TGTGCCAGCAGCTGGGGAGAGGGACAGGGCTCCTACGAGCAGTACTTC. This translates into CASSWGEGQGSYEQYF.

The rearrangement uses TRBV7-8 and TRBJ2-4, with 15 positions matching TRBD2. The CDR3 length is 21 residues. V lost 1 base and J lost 0; bases outside the gene matches: 10. Per germline, CDR1 SGHVS and CDR2 FQNEAQ. The CDR3 DNA reads as TGTGCCAGCAGCTTAGTGGGACTAGCGGGAGGTTCTCTCAGAGCCAAAAACATTCAGTACTTC. As protein: CASSLVGLAGGSLRAKNIQYF.

The chain joins TRBV2 to TRBJ1-1; no definite D call. This CDR3 has 11 residues. Germline V gene data show CDR1 as SNHLY and CDR2 as FYNNEI. The V gene lost 5 bases and the J gene lost 2 bases, with 3 bases spanning the gap. CDR3: CASSLNTEAFF. The CDR3 coding sequence is TGTGCCAGCAGTTTAAACACTGAAGCTTTCTTT.

This clone appeared once. The chain combines TRBV7-8 with TRBJ2-7; the match to TRBD1 covers 7 bases. CDR1 and CDR2 (germline): SGHVS, FQNEAQ. The trim removed 5 bases at V and 0 bases at J, leaving 4 bases unmatched. The CDR3 extends over 14 amino acids. Here the CDR3 DNA reads TGTGCCAGCAGCGTCAGGGGGAGCTCCTACGAGCAGTACTTC. Translation gives CASSVRGSSYEQYF. Variable domain in full (rest from reference TRBV7-8 and TRBJ2-7): GAGVSQSPRYKVAKRGQDVALRCDPISGHVSLFWYQQALGQGPEFLTYFQNEAQLDKSGLPSDRFFAERPEGSVSTLKIQRTQQEDSAVYLCASSVRGSSYEQYFGPGTRLTVT.

V and J are TRBV7-3 and TRBJ2-7; 7 positions match TRBD1. The trim removed 4 bases at V and 0 bases at J, leaving 3 bases unmatched. Germline CDR1 and CDR2: SGHTA and FQGTGA. The CDR3 has 14 amino acids. For the CDR3, the DNA is TGTGCCAGCAGCTCGTCAGGGGGCTCCTACGAGCAGTACTTC. Its protein is CASSSSGGSYEQYF.

J is TRBJ2-1 and V is TRBV7-9; 15 positions agree with TRBD2. V shed 5 bases, J shed 7 bases, and the junction held 18 bases outside the gene matches. There are 20 residues in the CDR3. CDR1 SEHNR and CDR2 FQNEAQ come from the germline V gene (reference sequence). For the CDR3, the DNA is TGTGCCAGCAGCACGAGGGACAGGGGGAAGGGACTAGCGGGAGGTAATGAGCAGTTCTTC. Translation gives CASSTRDRGKGLAGGNEQFF. Complete variable domain (other parts from reference TRBV7-9 and TRBJ2-1): DTGVSQNPRHKITKRGQNVTFRCDPISEHNRLYWYRQTLGQGPEFLTYFQNEAQLEKSRLLSDRFSAERPKGSFSTLEIQRTEQGDSAMYLCASSTRDRGKGLAGGNEQFFGPGTRLTVL.

The V and J genes are TRBV6-1 and TRBJ2-7; the D gene is possibly TRBD2 (6 bases). Germline V lookup: CDR1 MNHNS, CDR2 SASEGT. V dropped 1 base and J dropped 7 bases, with 11 bases sitting between them. The CDR3 has 13 residues. In DNA, the CDR3 is TGTGCCAGCAGTGAAGGGAGGGAATGGGAGCAGTACTTC. It specifies CASSEGREWEQYF.

This sequence joins TRBV19 and TRBJ2-7; a weak D match, TRBD1 (6 bases). Trimming left V 5 bases short and J 6 bases short, with 17 bases between. The CDR3 has 14 residues. The V gene's germline CDR1 is LNHDA and CDR2 SQIVND (reference sequence). CDR3 sequence (DNA): TGTGCCAGTAGTGTCAAACTACAGGGCTCCGAGCAGTACTTC. Residues: CASSVKLQGSEQYF. Supplemented by reference TRBV19 and TRBJ2-7, the full variable domain reads DGGITQSPKYLFRKEGQNVTLSCEQNLNHDAMYWYRQDPGQGLRLIYYSQIVNDFQKGDIAEGYSVSREKKESFPLTVTSAQKNPTAFYLCASSVKLQGSEQYFGPGTRLTVT.

CDR3 in amino acids: CASSLAANTGELFF. CDR3 in DNA: TGTGCCAGCAGCTTAGCGGCGAACACCGGGGAGCTGTTTTTT. This chain joins TRBV11-3 and TRBJ2-2; D ambiguous. CDR1 is SGHNT, CDR2 YENEEA, per germline. The CDR3 loop spans 14 amino acids. V was pared by 1 base and J by 0 bases, with 3 bases between.